Here is one T cell receptor (beta chain) with its context. The data originate from a study of blood T cell repertoires in COVID-19. Background on the study: Acute and convalescent COVID-19 specimens originated in the United States, Italy and Spain. PBMCs, B-cell-depleted T cells, or T cells provided the cDNA or gDNA that made up the material.

Authors' methods: Nucleated cell number was recorded as an estimate derived from reference gene primer amplification. The protocol was immunoSEQ multiplex PCR, while the TCRdb copy is restricted to in-frame clones and leaves out a portion. V and J calls and clone size are as listed in that table; D and trimming were resolved from the DNA. The table records 100,000 or so clones, approximately 78% of them present only once. The source of this sequence is a man over 45 with active or convalescent COVID-19. The sequenced material came from peripheral blood.

CDR3 loop: CASSLQIGEETQYF. CDR3 in DNA: TGTGCCAGCAGCCTCCAAATCGGAGAAGAGACCCAGTACTTC. The chain has TRBV4-2 and TRBJ2-5; D remains unclear. Germline V gives CDR1 LGHNA, CDR2 YNFKEQ. V was cut by 4 bases and J by 3 bases, with 12 bases left in between. The CDR3 sequence is 14 residues long.